Below are 29 T cell receptor beta chains sequenced from a single sample in a study of cytomegalovirus exposure and HLA in healthy donors. Sequenced by immunoSEQ multiplex PCR; TCRdb stores in-frame clones only, minus some. Here the sample spans 95,000 to 150,000 clones, roughly 94% being singletons. The sequencing input was PBMCs. These receptor sequences come from a woman aged 18-29 years in good health and CMV-seronegative.

The J gene is TRBJ1-1, the V gene TRBV6-6, with D unclear. Trimming left V 0 bases short and J 1 base short, with 3 bases between. This CDR3 is built from 13 residues. The germline CDR1 and CDR2 sequences are MNHNY and SVGAGI (reference sequence). CDR3 loop: CASSYSRNTEAFF. The CDR3 region has the DNA TGTGCCAGCAGTTACTCGAGGAACACTGAAGCTTTCTTT.

The rearrangement joins TRBV19 to TRBJ2-1; 7 bases fit TRBD1. The V and J ends lost 6 bases and 3 bases, in that order; junction bases with no gene match: 5. CDR3 length equals 14 residues. Germline lookup yields CDR1 LNHDA and CDR2 SQIVND (reference sequence). In nucleotides, the CDR3 is TGTGCCAGTAGCCCCAGGGGGTTCTACAATGAGCAGTTCTTC. Translation: CASSPRGFYNEQFF. The full variable domain, completed using reference TRBV19 and TRBJ2-1, is DGGITQSPKYLFRKEGQNVTLSCEQNLNHDAMYWYRQDPGQGLRLIYYSQIVNDFQKGDIAEGYSVSREKKESFPLTVTSAQKNPTAFYLCASSPRGFYNEQFFGPGTRLTVL.

The J gene is TRBJ2-1, the V gene TRBV10-1; 9 bases match TRBD2. V lost 3 bases, J lost 3 bases, and 3 bases stayed unmatched. CDR3 size: 15 residues. Germline V CDR1 and CDR2: WNHNN, SYGVQD (reference sequence). CDR3 nucleotide sequence: TGCGCCAGCAGTGATGCGGGGGGGATCTACAATGAGCAGTTCTTC. Amino acid sequence: CASSDAGGIYNEQFF.

V is TRBV14 and J is TRBJ2-1; 11 bases match TRBD1. With V trimmed by 0 bases and J by 1 base, 5 bases remained unmatched. Germline CDR1 is SGHDN and CDR2 is FVKESK. The CDR3 is 18 residues long. CDR3 sequence: CASSQDSGTGGSYNEQFF. The CDR3 nucleotides are TGTGCCAGCAGCCAAGATTCTGGGACAGGGGGTTCCTACAATGAGCAGTTCTTC.

The chain has TRBV5-6 and TRBJ1-2; possibly TRBD1 for D (5 bases). V lost 9 bases to trimming and J lost 2 bases, with 14 bases between them. CDR1 SGHDT and CDR2 YYEEEE come from the germline V gene. The CDR3 length is 13 residues. The CDR3 nucleotides read TGTGCCACTAAAGGGGAATCCAACTATGGCTACACCTTC. It yields the protein CATKGESNYGYTF.

The chain uses TRBV7-2 and TRBJ1-2; TRBD1 might be the D (6 bases). Germline CDR1 reads SGHTA; CDR2 reads FQGNSA. CDR3 length: 13 amino acids. Trimming took 5 bases from V and 7 from J, leaving 14 bases between them. The CDR3 sequence: CASSLPQGLGYTF. The CDR3, as DNA: TGTGCCAGCAGCCTACCTCAGGGGCTTGGCTACACCTTC.

The rearrangement links TRBV5-1 to TRBJ1-4, with 7 bases aligning to TRBD1. V gave up 4 bases and J gave up 3 bases; unmatched junction bases: 6. The CDR3 is made up of 15 amino acids. The germline V gene has CDR1 SGHRS and CDR2 YFSETQ. CDR3 sequence: CASSTSDRANEKLFF. In nucleotides, the CDR3 is TGCGCCAGCAGCACATCCGACAGGGCTAATGAAAAACTGTTTTTT.

This chain connects TRBV28 to TRBJ2-5; 14 bases are a match to TRBD2. CDR1 and CDR2 from the germline V gene are MDHEN and SYDVKM. Unmatched junction bases numbered 6, after V lost 2 bases and J lost 7 bases. The CDR3 has 16 residues. DNA of the CDR3: TGTGCCAGCAGTTTAGGGACTAGCGGGGGCCTAGGGACCCAGTACTTC. Protein sequence: CASSLGTSGGLGTQYF.

The rearrangement joins TRBV11-2 to TRBJ2-1, with D perhaps matching TRBD2 (5 bases). Trimming removed 6 bases at V and 0 bases at J, with 15 bases between. Germline V gene lookup returns CDR1 SGHAT and CDR2 FQNNGV. The CDR3 has 16 amino acids. CDR3 in DNA: TGTGCCAGCAGAGATCGGAAGCGGAGCTCCTACAATGAGCAGTTCTTC. Its protein product is CASRDRKRSSYNEQFF. The full variable domain, in which reference TRBV11-2 and TRBJ2-1 provide the parts outside the CDR3, is EAGVAQSPRYKIIEKRQSVAFWCNPISGHATLYWYQQILGQGPKLLIQFQNNGVVDDSQLPKDRFSAERLKGVDSTLKIQPAKLEDSAVYLCASRDRKRSSYNEQFFGPGTRLTVL.

The chain is built from TRBV7-3 and TRBJ2-1; 12 positions agree with TRBD2. The CDR3 contains 16 residues. V was pared by 4 bases and J by 3 bases, with 4 bases of the junction left unmatched. From germline, CDR1 is SGHTA and CDR2 FQGTGA. The CDR3 DNA sequence: TGTGCCAGCAGCTCTCTGACTAGCGGGAGCTACAATGAGCAGTTCTTC. Translating gives CASSSLTSGSYNEQFF. Filled out from reference TRBV7-3 and TRBJ2-1, the complete variable domain reads GAGVSQTPSNKVTEKGKYVELRCDPISGHTALYWYRQSLGQGPEFLIYFQGTGAADDSGLPNDRFFAVRPEGSVSTLKIQRTERGDSAVYLCASSSLTSGSYNEQFFGPGTRLTVL.

V and J are TRBV7-3 and TRBJ1-4; perhaps TRBD1 as D (6 bases). The germline gives CDR1 SGHTA, CDR2 FQGTGA. Trimming shortened V by 4 bases and J by 7 bases, and 13 bases separated the two germline ends. CDR3 length equals 14 residues. DNA for the CDR3: TGTGCCAGCAGCTCAGGGACACCCTCTGAAAAACTGTTTTTT. The encoded protein is CASSSGTPSEKLFF.

The chain has TRBV28 and TRBJ1-1; TRBD1 aligns across 7 bases. The length of the CDR3 is 13 residues. In germline, CDR1 is MDHEN, CDR2 SYDVKM. V was clipped by 3 bases and J by 6 bases; unmatched bases: 4. CDR3 protein: CASSFSDRPEAFF. CDR3 in DNA: TGTGCCAGCAGTTTCTCGGACAGGCCTGAAGCTTTCTTT.

The rearrangement links TRBV30 to TRBJ2-3, with TRBD2 matching 9 bases. The CDR3 extends over 15 amino acids. The J segment lost 4 bases and the V segment lost 4 bases, leaving 9 bases of the junction unmatched. CDR1 and CDR2 from the germline V gene are GTSNPN and SVGIG (reference sequence). The DNA of the CDR3 is TGTGCCTGGACCCTGGTGCGGGAGGGTGCAGATACGCAGTATTTT. Its protein product is CAWTLVREGADTQYF.

The J gene is TRBJ1-5, the V gene TRBV4-1; D is possibly TRBD1 (6 bases). V was pared by 3 bases and J by 2 bases, with 14 bases between. Germline CDR1 is MGHRA and CDR2 is YSYEKL. CDR3 size: 16 residues. This chain's CDR3 is CASSQRWTAGNQPQHF. CDR3 in DNA: TGCGCCAGCAGCCAGAGGTGGACAGCTGGCAATCAGCCCCAGCATTTT.

This chain uses TRBV6-6 with TRBJ1-2; D is unclear. The ends were cut back, 0 bases at V and 8 bases at J, with 16 bases in the middle. The CDR3 runs to 15 residues. Per germline, CDR1 MNHNY and CDR2 SVGAGI (reference sequence). CDR3 loop: CASSYSSRTDEGYTF. In DNA, the CDR3 is TGTGCCAGCAGTTACTCGAGCCGAACAGATGAGGGCTACACCTTC.

The chain uses TRBV5-1 and TRBJ2-7; D is ambiguous. The CDR3 is 11 residues long. Germline V gene lookup returns CDR1 SGHRS and CDR2 YFSETQ. V was clipped by 2 bases and J by 7 bases, with 7 bases between them. The CDR3 DNA reads as TGCGCCAGCAGCTTTCGGTCGGAGCAGTACTTC. Translating it yields CASSFRSEQYF. Variable domain in full (rest from reference TRBV5-1 and TRBJ2-7): KAGVTQTPRYLIKTRGQQVTLSCSPISGHRSVSWYQQTPGQGLQFLFEYFSETQRNKGNFPGRFSGRQFSNSRSEMNVSTLELGDSALYLCASSFRSEQYFGPGTRLTVT.

The chain joins TRBV6-5 to TRBJ1-1, with 8 bases aligning to TRBD1. The CDR3 covers 15 residues. J gave up 4 bases and V 0 bases, and 4 bases lay outside the gene matches. Germline CDR1 reads MNHEY; CDR2 reads SVGAGI. CDR3 nucleotide sequence: TGTGCCAGCAGTTACTCGCGGACAGGGATCACTGAAGCTTTCTTT. Translating gives CASSYSRTGITEAFF.

The chain links TRBV6-1 to TRBJ2-3; D remains ambiguous. CDR3 length: 12 residues. V was cut by 4 bases and J by 2 bases, with 4 bases left in between. In germline, CDR1 is MNHNS, CDR2 SASEGT. The CDR3 sequence: CASSVHTDTQYF. CDR3 sequence (DNA): TGTGCCAGCAGTGTCCACACAGATACGCAGTATTTT.

The rearrangement links TRBV19 to TRBJ2-1; weak D call: TRBD1 (5 bases). Germline V gene lookup returns CDR1 LNHDA and CDR2 SQIVND (reference sequence). The CDR3 has 16 residues. V lost 3 bases and J 7 bases, leaving 19 bases between the germline ends. CDR3 region: CASSILWQGLVNEQFF. The CDR3 nucleotides are TGTGCCAGTAGTATCCTTTGGCAGGGTTTGGTTAATGAGCAGTTCTTC.

This clone has just one count. The chain joins TRBV11-3 to TRBJ1-1; D unclear. Germline CDR1 SGHNT, CDR2 YENEEA. The CDR3 extends over 13 amino acids. Trimming took 2 bases from V and 1 from J, leaving 5 bases between them. CDR3 residues: CASSLSWNTEAFF. Here the CDR3 DNA reads TGTGCCAGCAGCTTATCTTGGAACACTGAAGCTTTCTTT.

J is TRBJ2-5 and V is TRBV11-2; weak D call: TRBD1 (5 bases). This CDR3 is built from 14 residues. V lost 6 bases and J 0 bases, leaving 11 bases between the germline ends. CDR1 is SGHAT and CDR2 is FQNNGV in the germline V gene. CDR3 region: CASRLTGYQETQYF. In nucleotides, the CDR3 is TGTGCCAGCAGGCTTACAGGATACCAAGAGACCCAGTACTTC.

The rearrangement uses TRBV5-6 and TRBJ2-7; TRBD1 matches at 7 bases. The CDR3 spans 16 residues. Per germline, CDR1 SGHDT and CDR2 YYEEEE. The V gene end was trimmed by 4 bases and the J gene end by 0 bases; junction bases not matched to a gene: 10. The CDR3 coding sequence is TGTGCCAGCAGCCCGTATTCCGGGACAGACTCCTACGAGCAGTACTTC. Protein product: CASSPYSGTDSYEQYF.

This sequence joins TRBV28 and TRBJ1-1; TRBD1 agrees at 8 bases. Trimming at V came to 6 bases and at J to 1 base, leaving 7 bases not matched to a gene. Germline CDR1 reads MDHEN; CDR2 reads SYDVKM. This CDR3 region has 15 residues. In nucleotides, the CDR3 is TGTGCCAGCAGGCACGGAGGACAGGGGAACACTGAAGCTTTCTTT. This translates into CASRHGGQGNTEAFF.

This chain connects TRBV29-1 to TRBJ1-1; no firm D call. CDR1 is SQVTM and CDR2 is ANQGSEA in the germline V gene. V gave up 7 bases and J gave up 1 base, with 13 bases separating them. The length of the CDR3 is 13 residues. The CDR3 reads CSADGGSNTEAFF. In DNA form, the CDR3 reads TGCAGCGCCGACGGAGGATCGAACACTGAAGCTTTCTTT. Full variable domain (missing parts from reference TRBV29-1 and TRBJ1-1): SAVISQKPSRDICQRGTSLTIQCQVDSQVTMMFWYRQQPGQSLTLIATANQGSEATYESGFVIDKFPISRPNLTFSTLTVSNMSPEDSSIYLCSADGGSNTEAFFGQGTRLTVV.

This chain joins TRBV2 and TRBJ1-6, with 8 bases matching TRBD1. The CDR3 has 15 residues. After removal of 3 bases from V and 8 bases from J, the junction contained 6 bases not matched to a gene. Germline-derived CDR1 and CDR2 are SNHLY and FYNNEI. The CDR3 coding sequence is TGTGCCAGCAGTGACCAGACAGGGGCGGATTCACCCCTCCACTTT. Protein product: CASSDQTGADSPLHF.

This CDR3 is CASSLTAGGHEQYF. The CDR3 bases are TGTGCCAGCAGTTTAACGGCAGGGGGCCACGAGCAGTACTTC. The V call is TRBV27, the J call TRBJ2-7, with 8 bases lining up with TRBD1. Trimming removed 2 bases from V and 5 bases from J; junction bases left unmatched: 5. The CDR3 has 14 residues. Germline values: CDR1 MNHEY, CDR2 SMNVEV (reference sequence).

This clone was counted between two and nine times. The chain couples TRBV11-2 to TRBJ2-7, with 8 bases matching TRBD2. With 5 bases clipped from V and 4 bases from J, the junction kept 4 bases outside the gene matches. Germline V gene data show CDR1 as SGHAT and CDR2 as FQNNGV. The CDR3 extends over 13 amino acids. The CDR3 protein is CASSPGGLYEQYF. CDR3 coding DNA: TGTGCCAGCAGCCCGGGGGGGCTATACGAGCAGTACTTC.

Details on this clone: Other DNA sequences of this sample code for an identical CDR3. This chain links TRBV9 with TRBJ2-3; perhaps TRBD1 as D (6 bases). The CDR3 totals 15 residues. Germline CDR1 and CDR2: SGDLS and YYNGEE. With 0 bases removed from V and 0 bases from J, the gap between germline ends came to 8 bases. The CDR3 DNA reads TGTGCCAGCAGCGTAGAAGGGGGTAGCACAGATACGCAGTATTTT. Translated: CASSVEGGSTDTQYF.

As for this clone: Within the sample, other DNA sequences also encode this same CDR3. The V gene is TRBV7-9, the J gene TRBJ2-5; D remains unclear. V lost 6 bases and J 1 base, leaving 3 bases between the germline ends. The CDR3 runs to 11 residues. Germline V gene lookup returns CDR1 SEHNR and CDR2 FQNEAQ (reference sequence). The CDR3 DNA sequence: TGTGCCAGCAGTCTCCAAGAGACCCAGTACTTC. Its protein is CASSLQETQYF.